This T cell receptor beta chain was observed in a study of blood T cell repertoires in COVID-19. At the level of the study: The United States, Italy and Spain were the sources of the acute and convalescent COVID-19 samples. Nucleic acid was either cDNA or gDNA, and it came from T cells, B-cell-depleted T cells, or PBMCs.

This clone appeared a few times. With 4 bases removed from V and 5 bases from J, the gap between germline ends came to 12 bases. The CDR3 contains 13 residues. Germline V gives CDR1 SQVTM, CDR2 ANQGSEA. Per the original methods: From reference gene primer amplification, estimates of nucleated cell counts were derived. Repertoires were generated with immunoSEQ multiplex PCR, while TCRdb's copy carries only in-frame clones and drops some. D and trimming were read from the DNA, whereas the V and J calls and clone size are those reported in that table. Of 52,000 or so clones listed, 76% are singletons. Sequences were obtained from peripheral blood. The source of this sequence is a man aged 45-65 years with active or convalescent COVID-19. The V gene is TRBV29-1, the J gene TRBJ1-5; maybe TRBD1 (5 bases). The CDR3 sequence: CSVGQGRDQPQHF. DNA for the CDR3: TGCAGCGTTGGGCAGGGCAGGGATCAGCCCCAGCATTTT.